This T cell receptor beta chain was found in a study of T cell repertoires in cytomegalovirus infection. In its sample, this clonotype was seen many times. Its specificity is unknown. V gave up 5 bases and J gave up 7 bases; unmatched junction bases: 7. The CDR3 totals 16 residues. Per the germline V gene, CDR1 is SGHVS and CDR2 is FNYEAQ. Using its own MiXCR run on the reads, TCRdb lists one record per CDR3 protein. The data hold over 100,000 distinct CDR3 sequences, with roughly 9.1% observed a single time. This chain connects TRBV7-6 to TRBJ2-1, with 14 bases aligning to TRBD2. The TCR originated in a human donor in good health (CMV status not recorded). Some clones in this sample may be carry-over from other donors' samples. Specimen: PBMCs, sequenced either directly or after in vitro stimulation (not recorded which). The CDR3 DNA follows: TGTGCCAGCAGCCACGGGACTAGCGGGAGAATGAATGAGCAGTTCTTC. It is translated as CASSHGTSGRMNEQFF.